The 32 T cell receptor beta chains presented below share a single source sample, sequenced in a study of shared clonotypes between healthy human individuals. The protocol was immunoSEQ multiplex PCR, while the TCRdb copy is restricted to in-frame clones and leaves out a portion. The table records millions of clones, roughly 95% of them present only once. Sequenced material: naive CD4+ T cells sorted from blood. Subset described: CD45RA+ positively selected. All receptors derive from a man between 18 and 29 years old in good health.

The chain is built from TRBV2 and TRBJ1-1; tentative D call: TRBD1 (5 bases). The CDR3 contains 15 residues. CDR1 is SNHLY and CDR2 is FYNNEI in the germline V gene. The V gene lost 3 bases and the J gene lost 3 bases, with 14 bases spanning the gap. The CDR3: CASSELSFRDTEAFF. DNA for the CDR3: TGTGCCAGCAGTGAGTTGTCTTTCAGGGACACTGAAGCTTTCTTT.

The rearrangement links TRBV5-4 to TRBJ2-2; 11 positions match TRBD2. J was trimmed by 1 base and V by 4 bases; bases with no gene match: 6. Germline V gives CDR1 SGHNT, CDR2 YYREEE (reference sequence). This CDR3 has 17 residues. The CDR3 protein is CASSRPGTSGNTGELFF. In DNA, the CDR3 is TGTGCCAGCAGCCGACCTGGGACTAGCGGGAACACCGGGGAGCTGTTTTTT.

This chain connects TRBV6-1 to TRBJ2-7; 7 nucleotides agree with TRBD1. Germline CDR1 reads MNHNS; CDR2 reads SASEGT. This CDR3 spans 14 amino acids. With V trimmed by 3 bases and J by 4 bases, 6 bases remained unmatched. Written as DNA, the CDR3 is TGTGCCAGCAGTGATGAAGGGGGCAGGTACGAGCAGTACTTC. Translated: CASSDEGGRYEQYF.

Concerning this clone: This could be a read error, since a much larger clone is one nucleotide away. Other DNA sequences in this specimen translate into the identical CDR3. The rearrangement links TRBV18 to TRBJ2-3; D not certain. The V gene lost 1 base and the J gene lost 0 bases, with 2 bases spanning the gap. Germline V gene lookup returns CDR1 KGHSH and CDR2 LQKENI. This CDR3 region has 13 residues. CDR3 sequence reads: CASSPLSTDTQYF. The CDR3 nucleotides are TGTGCCAGCTCACCACTGAGCACAGATACGCAGTATTTT. Filled out from reference TRBV18 and TRBJ2-3, the complete variable domain reads NAGVMQNPRHLVRRRGQEARLRCSPMKGHSHVYWYRQLPEEGLKFMVYLQKENIIDESGMPKERFSAEFPKEGPSILRIQQVVRGDSAAYFCASSPLSTDTQYFGPGTRLTVL.

The genes are TRBV7-8 and TRBJ2-7; TRBD2 matches at 8 bases. Germline lookup yields CDR1 SGHVS and CDR2 FQNEAQ. This CDR3 region has 15 residues. The ends lost 1 base at V and 2 bases at J; junction bases unmatched: 4. CDR3 amino acids: CASSLETSGTYEQYF. CDR3 nucleotides: TGTGCCAGCAGCTTAGAAACTAGCGGAACCTACGAGCAGTACTTC.

The V and J genes are TRBV2 and TRBJ2-5; no definite D call. V was cut by 4 bases and J by 5 bases, with 11 bases left in between. The CDR3 has 13 amino acids. In germline, CDR1 is SNHLY, CDR2 FYNNEI. The CDR3 is CASSANEAETQYF. CDR3 nucleotide sequence: TGTGCCAGCAGTGCGAATGAGGCGGAGACCCAGTACTTC.

V is TRBV2 and J is TRBJ2-7, with unresolved D. The germline CDR1 and CDR2 sequences are SNHLY and FYNNEI. V was pared by 4 bases and J by 0 bases, with 13 bases between. CDR3 length: 15 residues. The CDR3 nucleotides are TGTGCCAGCAGTGGGTCACAGAGGATCTCCTACGAGCAGTACTTC. Translated: CASSGSQRISYEQYF.

The chain employs TRBV19 and TRBJ2-7; D gene uncertain. The V gene's germline CDR1 is LNHDA and CDR2 SQIVND (reference sequence). The length of the CDR3 is 13 residues. Trimming removed 3 bases from V and 2 bases from J, with 8 bases in between. The CDR3 nucleotides are TGTGCCAGTAGTATTGAGGCGACCTACGAGCAGTACTTC. Encoded protein: CASSIEATYEQYF.

V gene TRBV6-5 combines with J gene TRBJ2-1; 7 nucleotides align to TRBD2. Germline CDR1 MNHEY, CDR2 SVGAGI. The CDR3 spans 14 residues. After removal of 8 bases from V and 7 bases from J, the junction contained 11 bases not matched to a gene. The CDR3 DNA reads as TGTGCCAGCGGGAGGGGCGGGAAGATAAATGAGCAGTTCTTC. The encoded protein is CASGRGGKINEQFF.

This clone was detected once. This chain connects TRBV6-6 to TRBJ2-3, with 8 nucleotides matching TRBD2. Losses at the gene ends were 5 bases for V and 3 bases for J; bases not matched to a gene: 10. The CDR3 runs 16 residues. CDR1 and CDR2 (germline): MNHNY, SVGAGI (reference sequence). The CDR3 spells CASSLPGGLKTDTQYF. CDR3 nucleotides: TGTGCCAGCAGTCTTCCGGGGGGGCTTAAAACAGATACGCAGTATTTT.

The gene calls are TRBV27 and TRBJ2-5, with 9 positions matching TRBD1. With V trimmed by 8 bases and J by 4 bases, 14 bases remained unmatched. The CDR3 spans 16 residues. Germline V lookup: CDR1 MNHEY, CDR2 SMNVEV (reference sequence). The DNA for the CDR3 is TGTGCCAGCCGGCTTACCCCTACAGGGGGCGCAGAGACCCAGTACTTC. It codes for CASRLTPTGGAETQYF.

The CDR3, as DNA: TGTGCCAGCGCTGACAGGGTTAGCACAGATACGCAGTATTTT. Amino acid sequence: CASADRVSTDTQYF. The chain joins TRBV2 to TRBJ2-3; 7 nucleotides match TRBD1. The length of the CDR3 is 14 residues. The trim removed 8 bases at V and 0 bases at J, leaving 5 bases unmatched. Per the germline V gene, CDR1 is SNHLY and CDR2 is FYNNEI. The full variable domain, with the rest looked up from reference TRBV2 and TRBJ2-3, is EPEVTQTPSHQVTQMGQEVILRCVPISNHLYFYWYRQILGQKVEFLVSFYNNEISEKSEIFDDQFSVERPDGSNFTLKIRSTKLEDSAMYFCASADRVSTDTQYFGPGTRLTVL.

This clone occurred once. The chain uses TRBV28 and TRBJ1-1, with D possibly TRBD1 on 5 matching bases. The germline V gene has CDR1 MDHEN and CDR2 SYDVKM. This CDR3 is built from 16 residues. V lost 3 bases and J lost 4, with 18 bases in between. The CDR3 loop is CASSFGPKVGVTEAFF. The CDR3 coding sequence is TGTGCCAGCAGTTTCGGCCCAAAGGTGGGGGTCACTGAAGCTTTCTTT. The full variable domain, completed using reference TRBV28 and TRBJ1-1, is DVKVTQSSRYLVKRTGEKVFLECVQDMDHENMFWYRQDPGLGLRLIYFSYDVKMKEKGDIPEGYSVSREKKERFSLILESASTNQTSMYLCASSFGPKVGVTEAFFGQGTRLTVV.

The CDR3 DNA sequence: TGTGCCACCCAACGAGAGAGGACAGCGCCCTACGAGCAGTACTTC. This sequence encodes CATQRERTAPYEQYF. The rearrangement uses TRBV10-3 and TRBJ2-7; D perhaps matches TRBD1 (6 bases). The V end was cut by 10 bases, the J end by 2 bases, with 21 bases between. CDR1 and CDR2 (germline): ENHRY, SYGVKD. The CDR3 spans 15 residues.

The V gene is TRBV30, the J gene TRBJ2-7; D not certain. Germline V gene lookup returns CDR1 GTSNPN and CDR2 SVGIG (reference sequence). Trimming took off 1 base at V and 0 bases at J, with 10 bases between the two ends. This CDR3 has 14 residues. The CDR3 sequence: CAWSGQVSSYEQYF. The CDR3 DNA reads TGTGCCTGGAGTGGGCAGGTGAGCTCCTACGAGCAGTACTTC. The full variable domain, in which reference TRBV30 and TRBJ2-7 provide the parts outside the CDR3, is SQTIHQWPATLVQPVGSPLSLECTVEGTSNPNLYWYRQAAGRGLQLLFYSVGIGQISSEVPQNLSASRPQDRQFILSSKKLLLSDSGFYLCAWSGQVSSYEQYFGPGTRLTVT.

The V gene is TRBV28, the J gene TRBJ2-1; D is possibly TRBD1 (6 bases). The CDR3 totals 17 residues. Germline-derived CDR1 and CDR2 are MDHEN and SYDVKM. Trimming took 5 bases from V and 0 from J, leaving 17 bases between them. As DNA, the CDR3 is TGTGCCAGCAGTACCAGTCAGGGGATCAGCTCCTACAATGAGCAGTTCTTC. Protein sequence: CASSTSQGISSYNEQFF. The variable domain in full, with the rest retrieved from reference TRBV28 and TRBJ2-1, is DVKVTQSSRYLVKRTGEKVFLECVQDMDHENMFWYRQDPGLGLRLIYFSYDVKMKEKGDIPEGYSVSREKKERFSLILESASTNQTSMYLCASSTSQGISSYNEQFFGPGTRLTVL.

Note on this clone: The identical CDR3 is also encoded by other nucleotide sequences in the sample. This chain joins TRBV9 and TRBJ1-2; 7 bases fit TRBD1. CDR1 is SGDLS, CDR2 YYNGEE, per germline. This CDR3 has 13 amino acids. Trimming at V came to 0 bases and at J to 8 bases, leaving 4 bases not matched to a gene. CDR3 residues: CASSVETGRGYTF. The CDR3 region has the DNA TGTGCCAGCAGCGTAGAGACAGGGAGGGGCTACACCTTC. The full variable domain, with the rest looked up from reference TRBV9 and TRBJ1-2, is DSGVTQTPKHLITATGQRVTLRCSPRSGDLSVYWYQQSLDQGLQFLIQYYNGEERAKGNILERFSAQQFPDLHSELNLSSLELGDSALYFCASSVETGRGYTFGSGTRLTVV.

With respect to this clone: Other DNA sequences from this sample encode an identical CDR3 as well. The chain recombines TRBV30 with TRBJ2-3; 9 positions match TRBD2. Germline values: CDR1 GTSNPN, CDR2 SVGIG (reference sequence). The CDR3 extends over 14 amino acids. Trimming cost V 3 bases and J 0 bases; bases outside gene matches: 1. In DNA, the CDR3 is TGTGCCTGGAGGACTAGCGGAAGCACAGATACGCAGTATTTT. It translates to CAWRTSGSTDTQYF.

The V gene is TRBV2, the J gene TRBJ1-1; no definite D call. The CDR3 loop spans 13 amino acids. From germline, CDR1 is SNHLY and CDR2 FYNNEI. V lost 6 bases, J lost 5 bases, and 13 bases lay in between. As DNA, the CDR3 is TGTGCCAGCAGCGGAGGTGTTCGGACTGAAGCTTTCTTT. Translated: CASSGGVRTEAFF.

The chain recombines TRBV6-6 with TRBJ1-1; D uncertain. In germline, CDR1 is MNHNY, CDR2 SVGAGI (reference sequence). Trimming cost V 5 bases and J 1 base, with 17 bases left between them. The CDR3 consists of 16 residues. CDR3 DNA sequence: TGTGCCAGCAGTCCTGCTGGACGGCCCGGGAACACTGAAGCTTTCTTT. This gives the protein CASSPAGRPGNTEAFF.

This chain connects TRBV6-5 to TRBJ1-6, with D perhaps TRBD1 (5 bases). The CDR3 has 13 residues. V lost 2 bases and J lost 6, with 5 bases in between. In germline, CDR1 is MNHEY, CDR2 SVGAGI. For the CDR3, the DNA is TGTGCCAGCAGTTACGACAGTAATTCACCCCTCCACTTT. Its translation: CASSYDSNSPLHF.

CDR3 in amino acids: CASSLNPALVTDTQYF. CDR3 bases: TGTGCCAGCAGCTTAAACCCCGCTCTCGTGACAGATACGCAGTATTTT. This rearrangement joins TRBV5-4 to TRBJ2-3; D gene ambiguous. Per the germline V gene, CDR1 is SGHNT and CDR2 is YYREEE (reference sequence). V was trimmed by 2 bases and J by 3 bases, leaving 16 bases between them. The CDR3 covers 16 residues.

With respect to this clone: This sample includes further DNA sequences coding for the same CDR3. The chain employs TRBV28 and TRBJ1-5; the D gene is possibly TRBD1 (5 bases). V was pared by 7 bases and J by 0 bases, with 10 bases between. Germline-derived CDR1 and CDR2 are MDHEN and SYDVKM. The CDR3 consists of 14 residues. The CDR3 is CASTRGGSNQPQHF. CDR3 bases: TGTGCCAGCACCCGGGGGGGTAGCAATCAGCCCCAGCATTTT.

The CDR3 DNA sequence: TGCGCCAGCAGCCTACATCTAGCGGCCCAGGGGTACGAGCAGTACTTC. It is translated as CASSLHLAAQGYEQYF. The chain couples TRBV5-1 to TRBJ2-7; D may be TRBD2 (7 bases). The CDR3 length is 16 residues. The V end lost 4 bases, the J end lost 4 bases, and 21 bases lay between the germline ends. The germline V gene has CDR1 SGHRS and CDR2 YFSETQ.

In its sample, this clone was seen a few times. The junction does not match germline at one end; this may be a read error. The rearrangement links TRBV7-8 to TRBJ2-1, with 7 bases identical to TRBD2. There are 11 residues in the CDR3. Germline-derived CDR1 and CDR2 are SGHVS and FQNEAQ. The CDR3 sequence is CASSLGGEGIF. As DNA, the CDR3 is TGTGCCAGCAGCTTAGGCGGGGAGGGGATCTTC.

This chain connects TRBV30 to TRBJ1-2; D may be TRBD1 (6 bases). Between the trimmed V and J ends, which lost 3 bases and 4 bases, there was a span of 18 bases. The germline CDR1 and CDR2 sequences are GTSNPN and SVGIG (reference sequence). This CDR3 is built from 15 residues. Written as DNA, the CDR3 is TGTGCCTGGAGCCGAGACCGGGGGCTAATCTATGGCTACACCTTC. Residues: CAWSRDRGLIYGYTF.

The rearrangement joins TRBV5-1 to TRBJ1-1, with D maybe TRBD1 (5 bases). With 5 bases removed from V and 1 base from J, the gap between germline ends came to 21 bases. The CDR3 consists of 17 residues. The germline V gene has CDR1 SGHRS and CDR2 YFSETQ. The CDR3 region has the DNA TGCGCCAGCAGGCCACGGACCCTGGGACCCACGAACACTGAAGCTTTCTTT. Protein product: CASRPRTLGPTNTEAFF.

The count of this clone is one. The chain links TRBV29-1 to TRBJ1-1, with 7 bases identical to TRBD1. The germline V gene encodes CDR1 SQVTM and CDR2 ANQGSEA. The CDR3 covers 13 residues. After removal of 2 bases from V and 4 bases from J, the junction contained 4 bases not matched to a gene. The DNA of the CDR3 is TGCAGCGTTGAAAAGGGGGCAGGCACTGAAGCTTTCTTT. This sequence encodes CSVEKGAGTEAFF. The whole variable domain, remainder taken from reference TRBV29-1 and TRBJ1-1, is SAVISQKPSRDICQRGTSLTIQCQVDSQVTMMFWYRQQPGQSLTLIATANQGSEATYESGFVIDKFPISRPNLTFSTLTVSNMSPEDSSIYLCSVEKGAGTEAFFGQGTRLTVV.

The J gene is TRBJ2-3, the V gene TRBV7-3; 8 bases line up with TRBD2. The germline CDR1 and CDR2 sequences are SGHTA and FQGTGA. Unmatched junction bases numbered 15, after V lost 3 bases and J lost 4 bases. The CDR3 runs 18 residues. CDR3: CASSFRPISGGRPDTQYF. The CDR3 nucleotides are TGTGCCAGCAGCTTCCGGCCGATATCGGGGGGGCGGCCAGATACGCAGTATTTT.

As regards this clone: Other DNA sequences from this sample encode an identical CDR3 as well. The chain carries TRBV6-6 and TRBJ2-7; D remains unclear. This CDR3 has 14 residues. With 2 bases removed from V and 1 base from J, the gap between germline ends came to 9 bases. CDR1 and CDR2 from the germline V gene are MNHNY and SVGAGI (reference sequence). Here the CDR3 reads CASSYGQGSYEQYF. CDR3 DNA sequence: TGTGCCAGCAGTTACGGGCAAGGATCCTACGAGCAGTACTTC.

The chain employs TRBV29-1 and TRBJ2-7; TRBD2 aligns across 11 bases. Germline V gene lookup returns CDR1 SQVTM and CDR2 ANQGSEA. Trimming removed 7 bases from V and 0 bases from J; junction bases left unmatched: 5. The CDR3 length is 14 residues. DNA of the CDR3: TGCAGCGGGTCCGGGACTAGCGGCTCCTACGAGCAGTACTTC. Its translation: CSGSGTSGSYEQYF.

J is TRBJ1-4 and V is TRBV30, with D hard to call. This CDR3 comprises 13 residues. The V gene's germline CDR1 is GTSNPN and CDR2 SVGIG (reference sequence). Trimming pared 1 base from V and 5 bases from J, leaving 8 bases between. This CDR3 is CAWSGRPNEKLFF. CDR3 coding DNA: TGTGCCTGGAGTGGAAGACCGAATGAAAAACTGTTTTTT.